These T cell receptor beta chains were read from a single sample in a study of cytomegalovirus exposure and HLA in healthy donors. The data were produced by immunoSEQ multiplex PCR, yet TCRdb's version contains in-frame clones alone and is incomplete. The table includes approximately 100,000 clones, about 80% detected once. Sequencing input: PBMCs. These receptor sequences come from a human donor in good health. Both conserved end residues are part of each CDR3. Fields, in order: CDR3 DNA, CDR3 protein, D gene, clone size, J gene, V gene. The D gene is left open where the match is weak. Rows give clone size only sometimes, using once, few, many, or a class for an expanded clone.

TGTGCCAGCAGTGAAGAAACTAGAGGTGAGCAGTTCTTC	CASSEETRGEQFF	.	.	TRBJ2-1	TRBV2
TGTGCCAGCAGTGAGCAGAGGACTGGGTCCTACGAGCAGTACTTC	CASSEQRTGSYEQYF	.	once	TRBJ2-7	TRBV6-1
TGTGCCAGCAGTTACTCGAGAACAGATGAGCAGTTCTTC	CASSYSRTDEQFF	.	.	TRBJ2-1	TRBV6-6
TGTGCCTGGAGCAACCGACAGGCTCGAGACACCATATATTTT	CAWSNRQARDTIYF	.	.	TRBJ1-3	TRBV30
TGTGCCAGCAGTTTTACCGGGTCCTACGAGCAGTACTTC	CASSFTGSYEQYF	.	few	TRBJ2-7	TRBV27
TGTGCCAGCAGCCATTTACAGAACACCGGGGAGCTGTTTTTT	CASSHLQNTGELFF	.	.	TRBJ2-2	TRBV14
TGTGCCAGCAGTTTACTGGGAGCCTCTGGGGCCAACGTCCTGACTTTC	CASSLLGASGANVLTF	.	few	TRBJ2-6	TRBV27
TGTGCCAGCAGCTTAGCCCCTCGGGGGAAGGAGACCCAGTACTTC	CASSLAPRGKETQYF	.	.	TRBJ2-5	TRBV7-2
TGTGCCAGCAGCGTTAGCGGGGGGTGGGATACGCAGTATTTT	CASSVSGGWDTQYF	TRBD2	.	TRBJ2-3	TRBV5-4
TGTGCCTGGAGTGTCGGGGGGGACCAGCCCCAGCATTTT	CAWSVGGDQPQHF	.	few	TRBJ1-5	TRBV30
TGCGCCAGCAGCTTGGGATTTGTAGGGGGCGGCGAAAAACTGTTTTTT	CASSLGFVGGGEKLFF	TRBD1	.	TRBJ1-4	TRBV5-1
TGTGCCAGCAGGCCAGGACTAGGTGGGATCATTCAGTACTTC	CASRPGLGGIIQYF	TRBD2	.	TRBJ2-4	TRBV27
TGTGCCAGCAGCCCCGGGATCACCGGGGAGACCCAGTACTTC	CASSPGITGETQYF	.	once	TRBJ2-5	TRBV7-2
TGTGCCAGCTCACCACTTCGGGGACAGGGGACTGAAAAACTGTTTTTT	CASSPLRGQGTEKLFF	TRBD1	.	TRBJ1-4	TRBV18
TGCGCAACACAGGACCCCTTTAGCAATCAGCCCCAGCATTTT	CATQDPFSNQPQHF	.	.	TRBJ1-5	TRBV10-2
TGTGCCAGCAGCCCCCCCAACTCGAACACTGAAGCTTTCTTT	CASSPPNSNTEAFF	.	.	TRBJ1-1	TRBV9
TGTGCCACCAGCGGCCGGAACAGGGACCCCTACGAGCAGTACTTC	CATSGRNRDPYEQYF	.	.	TRBJ2-7	TRBV15
TGCAGCGTTGAAGATGTTTGGACAGGGTCTTACGAGCAGTACTTC	CSVEDVWTGSYEQYF	TRBD1	.	TRBJ2-7	TRBV29-1
TGTGCCAGCAGTCTGGGGCTAGCGGAGACCCAGTACTTC	CASSLGLAETQYF	.	few	TRBJ2-5	TRBV2
TGTGCCAGCAGCACCTCATCCTCAGGTGAAGCTTTCTTT	CASSTSSSGEAFF	.	.	TRBJ1-1	TRBV6-5
TGTGCCAGCAGCCAAGTTTATCCCCCCTACGAGCAGTACTTC	CASSQVYPPYEQYF	.	.	TRBJ2-7	TRBV14
TGCAGCGTGCAGGAGGGATCCTACAATGAGCAGTTCTTC	CSVQEGSYNEQFF	.	.	TRBJ2-1	TRBV29-1
TGTGCCAGCCCCCCGCACTTACTAGCGTCGAGGGTGGAGCAGTACTTC	CASPPHLLASRVEQYF	TRBD2	.	TRBJ2-7	TRBV28
TGTGCCAGCAGCTTCTCCAGGGGGCTTGAAGCTTTCTTT	CASSFSRGLEAFF	TRBD1	.	TRBJ1-1	TRBV7-2
TGTGCCAGCAGCTTAGGGCCCGCCCTCGAGCAGTACTTC	CASSLGPALEQYF	.	.	TRBJ2-7	TRBV7-6
TGTGCCAGCAGAGAGGGTCCTAGCACAGATACGCAGTATTTT	CASREGPSTDTQYF	.	.	TRBJ2-3	TRBV6-1
TGCGCCAGCAGGAGGAGACAGGGGGCCGATGAGCAGTTCTTC	CASRRRQGADEQFF	TRBD1	.	TRBJ2-1	TRBV10-2
TGTGCCAGCGGTCCTCCTGGGCCCGAGCAGTACTTC	CASGPPGPEQYF	.	.	TRBJ2-7	TRBV7-9
TGTGCCAGTAGTGGGGGGGGACTAGCGGGACCCTACAATGAGCAGTTCTTC	CASSGGGLAGPYNEQFF	TRBD2	.	TRBJ2-1	TRBV19
TGTGCCTGGAGGGTAGACAGGCGGAACACTGAAGCTTTCTTT	CAWRVDRRNTEAFF	.	.	TRBJ1-1	TRBV30
TGTGCCAGCAGCTTAGCACAGGGCCCACTAGAAAAACTGTTTTTT	CASSLAQGPLEKLFF	.	few	TRBJ1-4	TRBV7-2
TGTGCCACCAGCAGAGATGCCTCAGGGTTCAATGAAGCTTTCTTT	CATSRDASGFNEAFF	.	.	TRBJ1-1	TRBV15
TGTGCCAGCAGCCCGACTAGCGGGAGAAGAACCGGGGAGCTGTTTTTT	CASSPTSGRRTGELFF	TRBD2	.	TRBJ2-2	TRBV7-2
TGTGCCAGCAGCTCAGGGGCCGGGGAGCAGTTCTTC	CASSSGAGEQFF	.	.	TRBJ2-1	TRBV7-3
TGCAGCGTTGAGCAGGGGGCGAGGAATAACTATGGCTACACCTTC	CSVEQGARNNYGYTF	TRBD1	.	TRBJ1-2	TRBV29-1
TGTGCCAGCAGCGCGCGTGGGACAGGGCTCTATGGCTACACCTTC	CASSARGTGLYGYTF	TRBD1	.	TRBJ1-2	TRBV9
TGTGCCAGCGGAGAAAGTCATAATTCACCCCTCCACTTT	CASGESHNSPLHF	.	.	TRBJ1-6	TRBV7-9
TGTGCCAGTAACGGACAGGGGAGTTCACCCCTCCACTTT	CASNGQGSSPLHF	TRBD1	.	TRBJ1-6	TRBV19
TGTGCCAGCAGGAACAAGAATCCGAACACTGAAGCTTTCTTT	CASRNKNPNTEAFF	.	.	TRBJ1-1	TRBV6-1